The 24 T cell receptor beta chains presented below share a single source sample, sequenced in a study of T-cell memory formation after mild COVID-19. TCRdb redid the calling of the 5' RACE reads with MiXCR, one entry per CDR3 protein. The sample has 250,000 to 350,000 distinct CDR3 sequences, approximately 16% seen once. Sequencing used PBMCs or a T cell subset sorted from them (not recorded which). These TCRs come from a man aged 18 to 29 who had mild COVID-19 (a few samples of this study predate the infection). Cell type and time point are not known.

This clonotype was seen more than once but under ten times. V gene TRBV5-4 combines with J gene TRBJ2-1; 9 bases fit TRBD1. Per germline, CDR1 SGHNT and CDR2 YYREEE (reference sequence). This CDR3 contains 16 residues. V lost 0 bases and J lost 6; bases outside the gene matches: 7. This CDR3 reads CASSLGAGQGINEQFF. CDR3 DNA: TGTGCCAGCAGCTTGGGGGCGGGACAGGGCATCAATGAGCAGTTCTTC.

The chain couples TRBV5-1 to TRBJ1-2; D ambiguous. CDR3 size: 15 residues. Germline V lookup: CDR1 SGHRS, CDR2 YFSETQ. The V and J ends lost 4 bases and 3 bases respectively, with 16 bases between them. CDR3 sequence reads: CASSVLSLSDYGYTF. As DNA, the CDR3 is TGCGCCAGCAGCGTTTTGTCGCTAAGTGACTATGGCTACACCTTC.

This clonotype was picked up a small number of times. The chain recombines TRBV3-1 with TRBJ2-3; TRBD1 or TRBD2 may be the D gene (5 bases each). V lost 1 base to trimming and J lost 8 bases, with 13 bases between them. The CDR3 has 14 residues. The germline gives CDR1 LGHDT, CDR2 YNNKEL (reference sequence). The CDR3 DNA reads TGTGCCAGCAGCCAAGTGGTGGTCGGGGCTACGCAGTATTTT. It encodes CASSQVVVGATQYF.

The chain recombines TRBV5-6 with TRBJ2-7; 7 bases match TRBD1. The CDR3 loop spans 14 amino acids. The germline gives CDR1 SGHDT, CDR2 YYEEEE. V dropped 0 bases and J dropped 6; count of bases not matched to a gene: 6. The CDR3, as DNA: TGTGCCAGCAGCTTGGGAGGGGGCCCAGGCGAGCAGTACTTC. Encoded protein: CASSLGGGPGEQYF.

This sequence joins TRBV4-2 and TRBJ2-3, with 15 bases aligning to TRBD2. CDR1 and CDR2 from the germline V gene are LGHNA and YNFKEQ. The CDR3 sequence is 20 residues long. Germline trimming cut 4 bases from V and 2 bases from J; bases unmatched to any gene: 13. The CDR3 loop reads CASSPLLRTSGGANTDTQYF. The CDR3 coding sequence is TGTGCCAGCAGCCCTCTACTCCGGACTAGCGGGGGGGCCAACACAGATACGCAGTATTTT.

The chain recombines TRBV7-9 with TRBJ2-3, with a tentative D call TRBD2 (7 bases). Germline loops: CDR1 SEHNR, CDR2 FQNEAQ (reference sequence). The CDR3 loop spans 14 amino acids. Trimming pared 4 bases from V and 2 bases from J, leaving 10 bases between. CDR3 sequence (DNA): TGTGCCAGCAGCTCGCGGGGGCTCACAGATACGCAGTATTTT. It yields the protein CASSSRGLTDTQYF.

This clonotype showed up just a few times. The chain is built from TRBV5-6 and TRBJ2-5, with TRBD2 as a possible D gene (6 bases). In germline, CDR1 is SGHDT, CDR2 YYEEEE. The CDR3 has 13 amino acids. Trimming stripped 7 bases from V and 5 bases from J, with 15 bases between. CDR3: CASGDGGRETQYF. For the CDR3, the DNA is TGTGCCAGCGGAGACGGGGGAAGGGAGACCCAGTACTTC.

A single count supports this clonotype. This sequence joins TRBV18 and TRBJ1-4; D not certain. Trimming pared 6 bases from V and 13 bases from J, leaving 15 bases between. The CDR3 has 12 residues. Germline loops: CDR1 KGHSH, CDR2 LQKENI. The CDR3 loop reads CASSYFGSGLFF. Written as DNA, the CDR3 is TGTGCCAGCTCGTACTTCGGGAGCGGACTGTTTTTT.

This clonotype was seen a handful of times. The CDR3 sequence: CASSLARAGGSNQPQHF. The CDR3 DNA sequence: TGTGCCAGCAGCTTAGCTCGGGCAGGGGGTAGCAATCAGCCCCAGCATTTT. J is TRBJ1-5 and V is TRBV7-9, with 7 positions matching TRBD1. V lost 0 bases and J lost 0; bases outside the gene matches: 5. Looked up from germline, CDR1 is SEHNR and CDR2 is FQNEAQ (reference sequence). The length of the CDR3 is 17 residues.

The J gene is TRBJ2-5, the V gene TRBV29-1, with 9 bases identical to TRBD1. V was pared by 6 bases and J by 1 base, with 9 bases of the junction left unmatched. From germline, CDR1 is SQVTM and CDR2 ANQGSEA. The CDR3 has 15 residues. The CDR3, as DNA: TGCAGCGTCGGGGCGACAGGGGGATTCCAAGAGACCCAGTACTTC. The encoded protein is CSVGATGGFQETQYF.

This clonotype was detected many times. The V gene is TRBV5-1, the J gene TRBJ2-3; D perhaps matches TRBD2 (5 bases). The CDR3 contains 12 residues. The germline CDR1 and CDR2 sequences are SGHRS and YFSETQ. V shed 4 bases and J shed 7 bases, with 10 bases lying between them. The DNA for the CDR3 is TGCGCCAGCAGCCAGGAGGAAAATACGCAGTATTTT. Amino acids: CASSQEENTQYF. The complete variable domain, with remaining parts taken from reference TRBV5-1 and TRBJ2-3, reads KAGVTQTPRYLIKTRGQQVTLSCSPISGHRSVSWYQQTPGQGLQFLFEYFSETQRNKGNFPGRFSGRQFSNSRSEMNVSTLELGDSALYLCASSQEENTQYFGPGTRLTVL.

This clonotype has just a few counts. The J gene is TRBJ2-1, the V gene TRBV7-9, with D perhaps TRBD2 (5 bases). Germline loops: CDR1 SEHNR, CDR2 FQNEAQ (reference sequence). The CDR3 spans 13 residues. Trimming cost V 2 bases and J 7 bases, with 9 bases left between them. For the CDR3, the DNA is TGTGCCAGCAGCTTACAAGCGGAAAATGAGCAGTTCTTC. This gives the protein CASSLQAENEQFF.

This clonotype was observed a handful of times. The chain links TRBV7-2 to TRBJ2-1; TRBD2 matches at 11 bases. CDR3 length equals 16 residues. The ends lost 4 bases at V and 4 bases at J; junction bases unmatched: 6. The germline gives CDR1 SGHTA, CDR2 FQGNSA. In nucleotides, the CDR3 is TGTGCCAGCAGCTCGCCGACTAGCGGGGCTTACAATGAGCAGTTCTTC. Translation: CASSSPTSGAYNEQFF. The variable domain in full, with the rest retrieved from reference TRBV7-2 and TRBJ2-1, is GAGVSQSPSNKVTEKGKDVELRCDPISGHTALYWYRQSLGQGLEFLIYFQGNSAPDKSGLPSDRFSAERTGGSVSTLTIQRTQQEDSAVYLCASSSPTSGAYNEQFFGPGTRLTVL.

There are many counts of this clonotype. The CDR3 here is CASSLHRGNTEAFF. CDR3 sequence (DNA): TGCGCCAGCAGCTTACATCGGGGGAACACTGAAGCTTTCTTT. V is TRBV5-1 and J is TRBJ1-1, with D unclear. Germline V lookup: CDR1 SGHRS, CDR2 YFSETQ. V shed 2 bases and J shed 1 base, with 9 bases lying between them. The CDR3 length is 14 residues. Looking up the rest from reference TRBV5-1 and TRBJ1-1 gives the full variable domain: KAGVTQTPRYLIKTRGQQVTLSCSPISGHRSVSWYQQTPGQGLQFLFEYFSETQRNKGNFPGRFSGRQFSNSRSEMNVSTLELGDSALYLCASSLHRGNTEAFFGQGTRLTVV.

In this sample, this clonotype turned up a few times. The CDR3 DNA follows: TGCAGCGTTGACGGGGCCGGGGAGACCCAGTACTTC. Its translation is CSVDGAGETQYF. The chain couples TRBV29-1 to TRBJ2-5; either TRBD1 or TRBD2 may supply D (5 bases each). The V end lost 3 bases, the J end lost 5 bases, and 10 bases lay between the germline ends. CDR3 length: 12 amino acids. CDR1 and CDR2 from the germline V gene are SQVTM and ANQGSEA.

The chain couples TRBV14 to TRBJ1-1; D not resolved. CDR3 length equals 14 residues. The V gene's germline CDR1 is SGHDN and CDR2 FVKESK. V gave up 0 bases and J gave up 10 bases, with 15 bases separating them. CDR3: CASSQEIGRGGAFF. The CDR3 DNA reads TGTGCCAGCAGCCAAGAGATAGGGAGAGGCGGAGCTTTCTTT.

The rearrangement uses TRBV9 and TRBJ1-1; 8 bases agree with TRBD1. The V gene's germline CDR1 is SGDLS and CDR2 YYNGEE. This CDR3 spans 16 amino acids. Trimming removed 0 bases from V and 2 bases from J; junction bases left unmatched: 6. CDR3 in DNA: TGTGCCAGCAGCGTAGTCCGGGGACAGGAAAACACTGAAGCTTTCTTT. As protein: CASSVVRGQENTEAFF.

The rearrangement joins TRBV7-9 to TRBJ2-7; 8 bases are a match to TRBD2. With V trimmed by 5 bases and J by 6 bases, 6 bases remained unmatched. The CDR3 totals 13 residues. The V gene's germline CDR1 is SEHNR and CDR2 FQNEAQ (reference sequence). As DNA, the CDR3 is TGTGCCAGCAGCCCGGGGGGGACCACCGAGCAGTACGTC. Translated: CASSPGGTTEQYV.

In this sample, this clonotype turned up many times. The chain combines TRBV21-1 with TRBJ2-3; TRBD1 is the table's D call and was not checked against the DNA. TRBV21-1 is a recognized pseudogene. The CDR3 length is 14 residues. The CDR3, as DNA: TGTGCCAGTGACCCGGGACAGGGCACAGATACGCAGTATTTT. This encodes CASDPGQGTDTQYF.

The chain links TRBV4-3 to TRBJ1-6; 9 nucleotides line up with TRBD1. Trimming cost V 0 bases and J 7 bases; bases outside gene matches: 4. This CDR3 has 16 amino acids. Germline CDR1 is LGHNA and CDR2 is YSLEER. CDR3 in amino acids: CASSQDGDRVNSPLHF. The CDR3 DNA sequence: TGCGCCAGCAGCCAAGATGGGGACAGGGTCAATTCACCCCTCCACTTT.

This clonotype showed up just a few times. The rearrangement uses TRBV10-3 and TRBJ1-1; 10 nucleotides line up with TRBD1. V was pared by 4 bases and J by 3 bases, with 5 bases of the junction left unmatched. Per the germline V gene, CDR1 is ENHRY and CDR2 is SYGVKD. The CDR3 totals 15 residues. The chain's CDR3 is CAISGDRGTDTEAFF. The CDR3 DNA reads as TGTGCCATCAGTGGGGACAGGGGTACGGACACTGAAGCTTTCTTT.

The chain carries TRBV13 and TRBJ1-2; unclear D gene. The CDR3 loop spans 14 amino acids. V was pared by 3 bases and J by 4 bases, with 12 bases between. Per the germline V gene, CDR1 is PRHDT and CDR2 is FYEKMQ (reference sequence). CDR3 in amino acids: CASSLVGTAYGYTF. DNA for the CDR3: TGTGCCAGCAGCTTGGTAGGAACAGCCTATGGCTACACCTTC. Using reference TRBV13 and TRBJ1-2 for the parts outside the CDR3, the full variable domain is AAGVIQSPRHLIKEKRETATLKCYPIPRHDTVYWYQQGPGQDPQFLISFYEKMQSDKGSIPDRFSAQQFSDYHSELNMSSLELGDSALYFCASSLVGTAYGYTFGSGTRLTVV.

This clonotype was counted at least ten times. CDR3 bases: TGTGCCAGCAGCTTAAGTGGGGGGGCCAAAGAGACCCAGTACTTC. Its protein is CASSLSGGAKETQYF. The chain is built from TRBV7-2 and TRBJ2-5; possible D gene TRBD2, 7 bases. Trimming removed 2 bases at V and 3 bases at J, with 13 bases between. The CDR3 has 15 residues. Germline CDR1 reads SGHTA; CDR2 reads FQGNSA.

This clonotype came up a few times. The V and J genes are TRBV3-1 and TRBJ2-1; no reliable D call. This CDR3 is built from 14 residues. From germline, CDR1 is LGHDT and CDR2 YNNKEL (reference sequence). Trimming removed 4 bases at V and 3 bases at J, with 10 bases between. The CDR3 loop is CASSPSGRYNEQFF. Here the CDR3 DNA reads TGTGCCAGCAGCCCGAGTGGCCGCTACAATGAGCAGTTCTTC.